Described below is a single T cell receptor (beta chain) sequence and its context. Its specificity is not known. Germline-derived CDR1 and CDR2 are LGHDT and YNNKEL (reference sequence). V was clipped by 1 base and J by 9 bases, with 13 bases between them. This CDR3 has 15 amino acids. The libraries were made with immunoSEQ version 4 in survey mode. TCRdb's table, derived via immunoSEQ multiplex PCR, lists solely in-frame clones and lacks some. Of about 36,000 clones in the sample, 75% to 90% are singletons; the top ten hold roughly 1%. This sample is drawn from a study of persistence of HIV-infected CD4 T cells. Study-level information: Donors were ART-treated; their CMV- and Gag-responding CD4+ T cells were isolated. Findings and limits, study-wide: TCR analyses could not target the rare provirus-carrying CMV-responding cells. Within sorted populations, more oligoclonal TCRs accompanied more oligoclonal proviruses.

Overlapping HIV-1 Gag 15-mer peptides at 0.85 to 1 ug per peptide per mL were used. CD40L-negative CD69-negative CD45RO-high memory CD4+ T cells were sorted as populations depleted of antigen-responding cells. This chain connects TRBV3-1 (or the pseudogene TRBV3-2) to TRBJ1-6; D is undetermined. Specimen: cultured CD4+ T cells from PBMCs, collected from a patient who received antiretroviral therapy. This receptor was obtained from an adult with HIV. The donor label of this sample is uncertain. CDR3 sequence reads: CASSQGSEPTSPLHF. DNA of the CDR3: TGTGCCAGCAGCCAAGGTTCGGAACCAACTTCACCCCTCCACTTT.